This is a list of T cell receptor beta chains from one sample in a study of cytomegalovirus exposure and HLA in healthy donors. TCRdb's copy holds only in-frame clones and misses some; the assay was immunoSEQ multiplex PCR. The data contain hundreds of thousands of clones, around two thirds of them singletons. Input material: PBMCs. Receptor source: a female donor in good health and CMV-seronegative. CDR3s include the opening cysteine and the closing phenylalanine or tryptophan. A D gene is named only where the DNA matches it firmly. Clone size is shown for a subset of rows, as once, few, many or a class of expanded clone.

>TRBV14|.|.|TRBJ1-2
CASSQDAGPVYGYTF
TGTGCCAGCAGCCAAGATGCAGGGCCGGTGTATGGCTACACCTTC
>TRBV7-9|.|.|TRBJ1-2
CASSFTGLGVYGYTF
TGTGCCAGCAGCTTTACAGGGTTGGGTGTCTATGGCTACACCTTC
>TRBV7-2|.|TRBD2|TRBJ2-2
CASSPTSGRAHTGELFF
TGTGCCAGCAGCCCAACTAGCGGGAGGGCCCACACCGGGGAGCTGTTTTTT
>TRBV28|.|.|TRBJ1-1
CASSGNREGEAFF
TGTGCCAGCAGCGGAAACAGGGAAGGTGAAGCTTTCTTT
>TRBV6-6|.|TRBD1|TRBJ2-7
CASSYQRQGAGEQYF
TGTGCCAGCAGTTATCAGAGACAGGGGGCAGGGGAGCAGTACTTC
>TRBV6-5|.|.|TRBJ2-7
CASRRTITETYEQYF
TGTGCCAGCAGGCGCACAATAACAGAAACATACGAGCAGTACTTC
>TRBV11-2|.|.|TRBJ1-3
CASSLVLRDTIYF
TGTGCCAGCAGCTTAGTGTTGCGAGACACCATATATTTT
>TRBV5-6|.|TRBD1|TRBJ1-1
CASSPRQGWGTEAFF
TGTGCCAGCAGCCCTCGACAGGGTTGGGGGACTGAAGCTTTCTTT
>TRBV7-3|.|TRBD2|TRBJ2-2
CASSLQGLAGGRAGELFF
TGTGCCAGCAGCCTCCAGGGACTAGCGGGAGGGAGGGCCGGGGAGCTGTTTTTT
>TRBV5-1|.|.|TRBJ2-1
CASSSQKGRNEQFF
TGCGCCAGCAGCTCCCAAAAGGGGCGCAATGAGCAGTTCTTC
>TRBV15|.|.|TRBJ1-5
CATSRDLMGTNQPQHF
TGTGCCACCAGCAGAGATCTGATGGGGACTAATCAGCCCCAGCATTTT
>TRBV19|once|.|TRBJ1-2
CASSIGGDFYGYTF
TGTGCCAGTAGTATCGGGGGGGACTTCTATGGCTACACCTTC
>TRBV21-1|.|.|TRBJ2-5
CASSKGLAGGCLQGETQYF
TGTGCCAGCAGCAAAGGCCTAGCGGGAGGGTGCCTTCAAGGAGAGACCCAGTACTTC
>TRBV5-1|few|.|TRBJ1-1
CASSLEDSLNTEAFF
TGCGCCAGCAGCCTGGAGGACAGTCTGAACACTGAAGCTTTCTTT
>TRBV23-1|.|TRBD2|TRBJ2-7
CASSQFLEGLAGGRPPYEQYF
TGCGCCAGCAGTCAATTTTTGGAAGGACTAGCGGGAGGCCGGCCGCCCTACGAGCAGTACTTC
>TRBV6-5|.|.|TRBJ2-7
CASRREMEQYF
TGTGCCAGCCGACGGGAGATGGAGCAGTACTTC
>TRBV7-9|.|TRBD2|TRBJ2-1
CASSLVGGGYNEQFF
TGTGCCAGCAGCTTAGTTGGGGGGGGCTACAATGAGCAGTTCTTC
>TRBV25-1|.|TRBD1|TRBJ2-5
CASSELGTGGIETQYF
TGTGCCAGCAGTGAGCTCGGGACAGGGGGCATAGAGACCCAGTACTTC
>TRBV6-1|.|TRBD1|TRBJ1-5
CASSATKGQGWQPQHF
TGTGCCAGCAGTGCCACCAAGGGACAGGGATGGCAGCCCCAGCATTTT
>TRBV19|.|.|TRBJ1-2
CASRDYGYTF
TGTGCCAGCCGGGACTATGGCTACACCTTC
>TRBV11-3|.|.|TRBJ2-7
CASSLRAWPEQYF
TGTGCCAGCAGCCTCCGTGCCTGGCCTGAGCAGTACTTC
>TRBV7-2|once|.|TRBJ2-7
CASSHRGGSYEQYF
TGTGCCAGCAGCCACCGTGGAGGGAGTTACGAGCAGTACTTC
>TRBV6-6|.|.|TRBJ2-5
CASSPDSQETQYF
TGTGCCAGCAGCCCTGACAGTCAAGAGACCCAGTACTTC
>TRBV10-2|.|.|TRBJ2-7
CASSPSGSYEQYF
TGCGCCAGCAGTCCCAGCGGTTCCTACGAGCAGTACTTC
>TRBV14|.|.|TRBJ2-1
CASSQAYEQFF
TGTGCCAGCAGCCAAGCTTATGAGCAGTTCTTC
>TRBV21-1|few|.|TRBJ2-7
CASSKATGISNEQYF
TGTGCCAGCAGCAAAGCTACCGGGATCTCCAACGAGCAGTACTTC
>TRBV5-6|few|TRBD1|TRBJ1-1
CASSLRGRDTEAFF
TGTGCCAGCAGCTTGAGGGGGCGAGACACTGAAGCTTTCTTT
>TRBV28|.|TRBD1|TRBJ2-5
CASSPTTGAQETQYF
TGTGCCAGCAGTCCTACGACAGGGGCCCAAGAGACCCAGTACTTC
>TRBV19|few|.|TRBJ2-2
CASSQTGELFF
TGTGCCAGTAGTCAAACCGGGGAGCTGTTTTTT
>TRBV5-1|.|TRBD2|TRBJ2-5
CASNIQASGRVETQYF
TGCGCCAGCAATATCCAGGCTAGCGGGAGGGTAGAGACCCAGTACTTC
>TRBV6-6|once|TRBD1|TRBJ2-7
CASSYTQGVPYEQYF
TGTGCCAGCAGTTACACTCAGGGGGTTCCCTACGAGCAGTACTTC
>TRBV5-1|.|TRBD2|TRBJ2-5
CASSPRQLAGGVETQYF
TGCGCCAGCAGCCCGAGACAACTAGCGGGAGGGGTGGAGACCCAGTACTTC
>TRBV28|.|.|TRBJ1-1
CASSSPTDKRGTEAFF
TGTGCCAGCAGTTCACCTACGGACAAAAGGGGGACTGAAGCTTTCTTT
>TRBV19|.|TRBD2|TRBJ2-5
CASRKSGFGGQETQYF
TGTGCCAGTAGGAAATCCGGATTCGGGGGGCAAGAGACCCAGTACTTC
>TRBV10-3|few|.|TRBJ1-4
CATAGGTTNEKLFF
TGTGCCACCGCGGGCGGAACAACTAATGAAAAACTGTTTTTT
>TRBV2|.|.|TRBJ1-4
CASSSDTNEKLFF
TGTGCCAGCAGCTCCGACACGAATGAAAAACTGTTTTTT
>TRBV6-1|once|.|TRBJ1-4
CASSDRHINEKLFF
TGTGCCAGCAGTGACCGACATATTAATGAAAAACTGTTTTTT
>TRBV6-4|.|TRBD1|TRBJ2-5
CASSPDPGQQETQYF
TGTGCCAGCAGCCCCGATCCGGGACAGCAAGAGACCCAGTACTTC
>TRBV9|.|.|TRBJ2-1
CASSVDGEQFF
TGTGCCAGCAGCGTAGACGGTGAGCAGTTCTTC
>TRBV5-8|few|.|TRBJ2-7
CASSSDRDIFYEQYF
TGTGCCAGCAGCTCAGACCGGGACATCTTCTACGAGCAGTACTTC
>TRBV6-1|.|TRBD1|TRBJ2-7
CASSDTGTALYEQYF
TGTGCCAGCAGTGATACCGGGACAGCCCTCTACGAGCAGTACTTC
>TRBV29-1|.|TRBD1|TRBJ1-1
CSVPGTGDTEAFF
TGCAGCGTTCCCGGGACAGGGGACACTGAAGCTTTCTTT
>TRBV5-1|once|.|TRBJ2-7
CASTHGLISYEQYF
TGCGCCAGCACCCACGGACTGATATCCTACGAGCAGTACTTC
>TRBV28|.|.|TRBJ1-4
CASRRQPANEKLFF
TGTGCCAGCAGACGACAGCCAGCTAATGAAAAACTGTTTTTT
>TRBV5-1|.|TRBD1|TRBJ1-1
CASSPTGLGNTEAFF
TGCGCCAGCAGCCCGACAGGGCTGGGGAACACTGAAGCTTTCTTT
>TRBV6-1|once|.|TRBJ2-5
CASSEVGLETQYF
TGTGCCAGCAGTGAAGTCGGTCTGGAGACCCAGTACTTC
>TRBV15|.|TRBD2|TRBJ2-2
CATSMTSGRPFNTGELFF
TGTGCCACCAGCATGACTAGCGGGAGGCCGTTTAATACCGGGGAGCTGTTTTTT
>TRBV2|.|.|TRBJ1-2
CASTGVGRRNYGYTF
TGTGCCAGCACTGGCGTGGGCAGGCGAAACTATGGCTACACCTTC
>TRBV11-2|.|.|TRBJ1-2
CASSFTGWGYTF
TGTGCCAGCAGCTTTACAGGGTGGGGCTACACCTTC
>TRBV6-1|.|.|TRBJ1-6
CASSHRDNSPLHF
TGTGCCAGCAGTCACAGGGATAATTCACCCCTCCACTTT
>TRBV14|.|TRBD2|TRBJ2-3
CASSQAPLAVFTDTQYF
TGTGCCAGCAGCCAAGCTCCCCTAGCGGTTTTCACAGATACGCAGTATTTT
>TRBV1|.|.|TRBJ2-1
CTSSGGRAAACNEQFF
TGCACCAGCAGTGGCGGGAGGGCCGCCGCATGCAATGAGCAGTTCTTC
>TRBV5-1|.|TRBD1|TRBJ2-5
CASKPTGATSRETQYF
TGCGCCAGTAAACCGACAGGGGCTACCAGCAGGGAGACCCAGTACTTC
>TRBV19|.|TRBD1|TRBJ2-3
CASSRQGQGRTDTQYF
TGTGCCAGTAGTCGACAAGGACAGGGGCGGACAGATACGCAGTATTTT
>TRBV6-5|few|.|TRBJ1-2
CASSYFDRNYGYTF
TGTGCCAGCAGTTACTTCGACAGGAACTATGGCTACACCTTC
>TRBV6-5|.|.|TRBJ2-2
CASSLQRNTGELFF
TGTGCCAGCAGCCTCCAGCGGAACACCGGGGAGCTGTTTTTT
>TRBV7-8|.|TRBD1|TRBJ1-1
CASSLTPGTGTEAFF
TGTGCCAGCAGCCTCACCCCCGGGACAGGGACCGAAGCTTTCTTT
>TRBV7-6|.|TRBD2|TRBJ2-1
CASSLGRGGVGEQFF
TGTGCCAGCAGCTTAGGCCGCGGGGGGGTAGGTGAGCAGTTCTTC